What follows are 27 T cell receptor beta chains derived from one specimen sequenced in a study of blood T cell repertoires in COVID-19. TCRdb's table, derived via immunoSEQ multiplex PCR, lists solely in-frame clones and lacks some. In the table there are 160,000 or so clones, 83% of which are singletons. Input material: peripheral blood. The source of these receptors is a human donor in a cohort sampled during active COVID-19.

CDR3 protein: CATSEKTSGSYEQYF. In DNA, the CDR3 is TGTGCCACCAGTGAAAAGACTAGCGGGAGCTACGAGCAGTACTTC. The chain carries TRBV24-1 and TRBJ2-7, with 12 bases identical to TRBD2. Germline CDR1 KGHDR, CDR2 SFDVKD. The CDR3 is made up of 15 amino acids. After removal of 4 bases from V and 3 bases from J, the junction contained 3 bases not matched to a gene.

The rearrangement joins TRBV27 to TRBJ1-4; D may be TRBD1 (5 bases). The CDR3 is 15 residues long. The V and J ends lost 6 bases and 0 bases respectively, with 11 bases between them. Germline V CDR1 and CDR2: MNHEY, SMNVEV (reference sequence). CDR3 coding DNA: TGTGCCAGCAGACCCGGGGGGTCAACTAATGAAAAACTGTTTTTT. This translates into CASRPGGSTNEKLFF.

This clone has more than one count but fewer than ten. The chain combines TRBV6-5 with TRBJ1-5, with D possibly matching TRBD1 (6 bases). Looked up from germline, CDR1 is MNHEY and CDR2 is SVGAGI. Trimming took 5 bases from V and 8 from J, leaving 13 bases between them. The CDR3 covers 13 residues. The CDR3: CASSHDRSEPQHF. Here the CDR3 DNA reads TGTGCCAGCAGTCACGACAGGTCGGAGCCCCAGCATTTT.

This chain links TRBV21-1 with TRBJ1-1; the table's D call, TRBD1, has no DNA check behind it. TRBV21-1 is labeled a pseudogene. This CDR3 spans 12 amino acids. CDR3 coding DNA: TGTGCCAGCAGCGCCCTGACAGGGAACGCTTTCTTT. Protein product: CASSALTGNAFF.

V gene TRBV7-3 combines with J gene TRBJ1-3; TRBD1 matches at 9 bases. The CDR3 has 15 amino acids. Germline CDR1 SGHTA, CDR2 FQGTGA. The J segment lost 4 bases and the V segment lost 4 bases, leaving 5 bases of the junction unmatched. Here the CDR3 reads CASSSGQGIGNTIYF. Written as DNA, the CDR3 is TGTGCCAGCAGCTCCGGACAGGGGATAGGAAACACCATATATTTT.

J is TRBJ2-7 and V is TRBV4-2, with D possibly being TRBD1 (5 bases). This CDR3 is built from 16 residues. The germline V gene encodes CDR1 LGHNA and CDR2 YNFKEQ. V lost 2 bases and J 1 base, leaving 15 bases between the germline ends. The CDR3 DNA reads TGTGCCAGCAGCCAATCTCACACGGACATATCCTACGAGCAGTACTTC. Protein: CASSQSHTDISYEQYF.

The chain carries TRBV29-1 and TRBJ1-1, with TRBD1 identical over 7 bases. Unmatched junction bases numbered 5, after V lost 5 bases and J lost 2 bases. Germline CDR1 is SQVTM and CDR2 is ANQGSEA. This CDR3 spans 13 amino acids. The CDR3 DNA follows: TGCAGCGTTCGCAGGGGGGAAAACACTGAAGCTTTCTTT. It translates to CSVRRGENTEAFF.

The chain combines TRBV28 with TRBJ1-5; TRBD1 might be the D (6 bases). The V end lost 4 bases, the J end lost 4 bases, and 11 bases lay between the germline ends. This CDR3 region has 14 residues. CDR1 is MDHEN and CDR2 is SYDVKM in the germline V gene. As DNA, the CDR3 is TGTGCCAGCAGTTCACTAACAGGGAATCAGCCCCAGCATTTT. Encoded protein: CASSSLTGNQPQHF.

The chain employs TRBV24-1 and TRBJ2-2; 11 bases are shared with TRBD2. Looked up from germline, CDR1 is KGHDR and CDR2 is SFDVKD. This CDR3 is built from 14 residues. After removal of 9 bases from V and 6 bases from J, the junction contained 5 bases not matched to a gene. The CDR3 protein is CATASGGSPGELFF. The CDR3 DNA reads as TGTGCCACCGCTAGCGGGGGGTCACCCGGGGAGCTGTTTTTT.

In regard to this clone: The same CDR3 can be traced to other DNA sequences in this sample. The V call is TRBV7-2, the J call TRBJ1-3, with 8 positions matching TRBD1. Germline V gene sequence: CDR1 SGHTA, CDR2 FQGNSA. This CDR3 is 15 amino acids long. With V trimmed by 5 bases and J by 1 base, 4 bases remained unmatched. CDR3 region: CASSPDRGSGNTIYF. CDR3 bases: TGTGCCAGCAGCCCTGACAGGGGATCTGGAAACACCATATATTTT. Together with reference TRBV7-2 and TRBJ1-3, the CDR3 gives the full variable domain: GAGVSQSPSNKVTEKGKDVELRCDPISGHTALYWYRQSLGQGLEFLIYFQGNSAPDKSGLPSDRFSAERTGGSVSTLTIQRTQQEDSAVYLCASSPDRGSGNTIYFGEGSWLTVV.

The rearrangement joins TRBV14 to TRBJ2-7, with 10 positions matching TRBD1. Germline V gives CDR1 SGHDN, CDR2 FVKESK. CDR3 length: 15 residues. Germline trimming cut 6 bases from V and 4 bases from J; bases unmatched to any gene: 9. CDR3 sequence reads: CASSFGTGVWYEQYF. In DNA, the CDR3 is TGTGCCAGCAGTTTCGGGACAGGGGTTTGGTACGAGCAGTACTTC.

The rearrangement joins TRBV18 to TRBJ2-5; TRBD2 might be the D (5 bases). V was pared by 1 base and J by 0 bases, with 9 bases between. This CDR3 has 15 residues. Germline CDR1 reads KGHSH; CDR2 reads LQKENI. CDR3 bases: TGTGCCAGCTCACCACTGGCGGGCTACCAAGAGACCCAGTACTTC. It translates to CASSPLAGYQETQYF. Filled out from reference TRBV18 and TRBJ2-5, the complete variable domain reads NAGVMQNPRHLVRRRGQEARLRCSPMKGHSHVYWYRQLPEEGLKFMVYLQKENIIDESGMPKERFSAEFPKEGPSILRIQQVVRGDSAAYFCASSPLAGYQETQYFGPGTRLLVL.

V usage is TRBV28 and J usage is TRBJ1-6, with 10 bases fitting TRBD1. The CDR3 covers 18 residues. V was pared by 4 bases and J by 7 bases, with 13 bases of the junction left unmatched. The germline V gene has CDR1 MDHEN and CDR2 SYDVKM. The CDR3 is CASSSGGQGRLGNSPLHF. Written as DNA, the CDR3 is TGTGCCAGCAGTTCAGGGGGACAGGGGCGTTTGGGGAATTCACCCCTCCACTTT.

This chain links TRBV25-1 with TRBJ1-2; possible D gene TRBD1, 6 bases. Deletions cut 6 bases from V and 2 bases from J, with 13 bases between. The CDR3 spans 14 residues. Germline V gives CDR1 MGHDK, CDR2 SYGVNS. In DNA, the CDR3 is TGTGCCAGCAGGGGAGGGGGAGAGAACTATGGCTACACCTTC. This sequence encodes CASRGGGENYGYTF.

The V gene is TRBV7-9, the J gene TRBJ2-2; a possible D gene is TRBD1 (5 bases). The CDR3 runs to 14 residues. V was pared by 5 bases and J by 1 base, with 8 bases between. Germline CDR1 reads SEHNR; CDR2 reads FQNEAQ (reference sequence). CDR3 in DNA: TGTGCCAGCAGCCCTCAGGGGAACACCGGGGAGCTGTTTTTT. This encodes CASSPQGNTGELFF.

V gene TRBV6-6 combines with J gene TRBJ2-5; D unclear. CDR3 size: 13 residues. V lost 4 bases, J lost 5 bases, and 11 bases lay in between. CDR1 and CDR2 from the germline V gene are MNHNY and SVGAGI (reference sequence). The DNA for the CDR3 is TGTGCCAGCAGTTCCCTCCTGAGGGAGACCCAGTACTTC. Its protein product is CASSSLLRETQYF.

This clone turned up a few times. The V call is TRBV9, the J call TRBJ1-5, with 10 bases lining up with TRBD1. This CDR3 is built from 15 residues. CDR1 and CDR2 (germline): SGDLS, YYNGEE. Trimming removed 3 bases from V and 3 bases from J; junction bases left unmatched: 3. As DNA, the CDR3 is TGTGCCAGCAGCGCCGGACAGGGGGTCAATCAGCCCCAGCATTTT. This translates into CASSAGQGVNQPQHF.

The chain uses TRBV9 and TRBJ2-3, with D possibly matching TRBD1 (6 bases). The V gene's germline CDR1 is SGDLS and CDR2 YYNGEE. This CDR3 region has 13 residues. V was clipped by 6 bases and J by 1 base, with 9 bases between them. CDR3 residues: CASTDSGTDTQYF. As DNA, the CDR3 is TGTGCCAGCACGGACAGTGGCACAGATACGCAGTATTTT.

V is TRBV5-1 and J is TRBJ1-2; 8 positions match TRBD1. Per germline, CDR1 SGHRS and CDR2 YFSETQ. Trimming took 0 bases from V and 6 from J; bases not matched to a gene: 1. The CDR3 length is 13 residues. The CDR3 spells CASSLDRGNGYTF. CDR3 in DNA: TGCGCCAGCAGCTTGGACAGGGGGAATGGCTACACCTTC.

V and J are TRBV6-5 and TRBJ1-2; D call uncertain. Trimming pared 6 bases from V and 5 bases from J, leaving 19 bases between. The CDR3 contains 15 residues. CDR1 and CDR2 from the germline V gene are MNHEY and SVGAGI. For the CDR3, the DNA is TGTGCCAGCAGCCCCGGGAAGGACGGTAAATATGGCTACACCTTC. Translating gives CASSPGKDGKYGYTF.

The chain links TRBV6-2 or TRBV6-3 to TRBJ1-5; D gene uncertain. Per the germline V gene, CDR1 is MNHEY and CDR2 is SVGEGT. Trimming took off 5 bases at V and 4 bases at J, with 15 bases between the two ends. The CDR3 is made up of 15 amino acids. CDR3 DNA: TGTGCCAGCAGTCTCCTACTCGGGGTGAATCAGCCCCAGCATTTT. This sequence encodes CASSLLLGVNQPQHF.

The chain uses TRBV19 and TRBJ1-1; 8 bases match TRBD1. This CDR3 has 14 residues. J was trimmed by 3 bases and V by 7 bases; bases with no gene match: 7. Germline V gene sequence: CDR1 LNHDA, CDR2 SQIVND (reference sequence). The CDR3: CASTRDRGYTEAFF. DNA for the CDR3: TGTGCCAGTACCCGCGACAGGGGCTACACTGAAGCTTTCTTT.

Written as DNA, the CDR3 is TGTGCCAGCAGCGACTCCGGGACTAGTCCGTACGAGCAGTACTTC. Translated: CASSDSGTSPYEQYF. This rearrangement joins TRBV9 to TRBJ2-7, with 8 bases aligning to TRBD2. This CDR3 contains 15 residues. CDR1 and CDR2 from the germline V gene are SGDLS and YYNGEE. Trimming took 3 bases from V and 4 from J; bases not matched to a gene: 9.

CDR3 nucleotides: TGTGCCAGCAGTTGGGGGGACAGCTCTGGAAACACCATATATTTT. Translation gives CASSWGDSSGNTIYF. The chain uses TRBV28 and TRBJ1-3; TRBD1 agrees at 7 bases. Germline CDR1 reads MDHEN; CDR2 reads SYDVKM. The CDR3 has 15 residues. V lost 4 bases and J lost 0; bases outside the gene matches: 3.

The chain has TRBV19 and TRBJ2-1; 7 bases align to TRBD2. Germline CDR1 LNHDA, CDR2 SQIVND (reference sequence). The CDR3 has 17 residues. The V gene end was trimmed by 1 base and the J gene end by 2 bases; junction bases not matched to a gene: 8. CDR3 in amino acids: CASSIVGGSTPYNEQFF. The CDR3 DNA follows: TGTGCCAGTAGTATAGTGGGCGGGAGCACCCCCTACAATGAGCAGTTCTTC.

This chain uses TRBV6-1 with TRBJ1-2; no clear D gene. Trimming removed 3 bases at V and 4 bases at J, with 9 bases between. CDR3 length equals 13 residues. Germline CDR1 reads MNHNS; CDR2 reads SASEGT. The CDR3 region has the DNA TGTGCCAGCAGTGAGGGCAGAACCTATGGCTACACCTTC. It specifies CASSEGRTYGYTF.

The chain links TRBV9 to TRBJ1-6; D is uncertain. The CDR3 covers 16 residues. V shed 0 bases and J shed 5 bases, with 12 bases lying between them. Germline V gives CDR1 SGDLS, CDR2 YYNGEE. This CDR3 reads CASSVAAGRDNSPLHF. Written as DNA, the CDR3 is TGTGCCAGCAGCGTAGCCGCGGGGAGGGATAATTCACCCCTCCACTTT.